The T cell receptor beta chain under discussion was sequenced for a study of beta chain features in type 1 diabetes. CDR1 and CDR2 from the germline V gene are SGHRS and YFSETQ. V was clipped by 0 bases and J by 1 base, with 11 bases between them. The CDR3 runs 16 residues. Expressed TCRB transcripts were sequenced because the entire RNA isolate underwent reverse transcription. Sequencing used immunoSEQ multiplex PCR; TCRdb keeps in-frame clones, though not all of them. The sample includes hundreds of thousands of clones, about a sixth seen only once; the top ten take 0.023%. Sequenced input: naive CD4+ T cells from blood. This TCR was recovered from a woman aged 18-29 years in good health. The chain couples TRBV5-1 to TRBJ2-1, with D tentatively TRBD2 (5 bases). The CDR3 here is CASSLGPERSYNEQFF. The CDR3 DNA reads as TGCGCCAGCAGCTTGGGCCCCGAGCGGTCCTACAATGAGCAGTTCTTC.